This T cell receptor (beta chain) was sequenced during a study of cytomegalovirus exposure and HLA in healthy donors. The primer mix had 60 Vbeta and 13 Jbeta primers. Produced via immunoSEQ multiplex PCR; TCRdb's table is partial and in-frame only. The profile shows some 120,000 clones, roughly 70% of them singletons. CDR3 size: 19 residues. V shed 5 bases, J shed 3 bases, and the junction held 20 bases outside the gene matches. CDR1 is SEHNR, CDR2 FQNEAQ, per germline (reference sequence). The sample taken for sequencing was PBMCs. This sequence joins TRBV7-9 and TRBJ1-2; 8 bases agree with TRBD1. The receptor's source is a woman aged 40 to 49 in good health and CMV-seropositive. CDR3 sequence reads: CASSPTVRTGKTGYYGYTF. The CDR3 DNA reads TGTGCCAGCAGCCCCACCGTTCGGACAGGGAAGACGGGTTACTATGGCTACACCTTC. Full variable domain (missing parts from reference TRBV7-9 and TRBJ1-2): DTGVSQNPRHKITKRGQNVTFRCDPISEHNRLYWYRQTLGQGPEFLTYFQNEAQLEKSRLLSDRFSAERPKGSFSTLEIQRTEQGDSAMYLCASSPTVRTGKTGYYGYTFGSGTRLTVV.